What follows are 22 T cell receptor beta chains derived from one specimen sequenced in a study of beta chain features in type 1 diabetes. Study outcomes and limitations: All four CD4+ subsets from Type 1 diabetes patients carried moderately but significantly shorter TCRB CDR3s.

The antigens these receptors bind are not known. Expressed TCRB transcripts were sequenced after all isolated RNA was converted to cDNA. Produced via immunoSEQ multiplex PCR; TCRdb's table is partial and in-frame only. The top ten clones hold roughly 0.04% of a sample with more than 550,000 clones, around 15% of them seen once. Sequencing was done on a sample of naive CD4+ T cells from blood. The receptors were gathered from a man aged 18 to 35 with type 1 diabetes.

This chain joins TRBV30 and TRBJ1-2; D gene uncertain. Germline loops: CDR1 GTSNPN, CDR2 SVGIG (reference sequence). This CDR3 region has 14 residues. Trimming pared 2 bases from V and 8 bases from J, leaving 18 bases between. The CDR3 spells CAWSPDHIIQGYTF. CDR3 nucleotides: TGTGCCTGGAGTCCCGATCACATAATACAGGGCTACACCTTC.

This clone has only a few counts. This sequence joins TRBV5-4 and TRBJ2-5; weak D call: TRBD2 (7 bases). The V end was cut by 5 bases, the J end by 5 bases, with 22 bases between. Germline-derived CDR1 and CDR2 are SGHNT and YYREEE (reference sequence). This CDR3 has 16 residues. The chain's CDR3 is CASRRGGGPDGETQYF. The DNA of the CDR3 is TGTGCCAGCAGAAGGGGGGGCGGGCCGGACGGCGAGACCCAGTACTTC.

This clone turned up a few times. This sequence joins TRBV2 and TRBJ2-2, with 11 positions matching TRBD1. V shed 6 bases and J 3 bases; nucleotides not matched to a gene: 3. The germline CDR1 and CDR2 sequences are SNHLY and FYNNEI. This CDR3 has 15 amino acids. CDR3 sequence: CASRGTGGDTGELFF. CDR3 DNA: TGTGCCAGCAGGGGGACAGGGGGAGACACCGGGGAGCTGTTTTTT. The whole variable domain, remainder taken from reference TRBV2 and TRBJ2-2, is EPEVTQTPSHQVTQMGQEVILRCVPISNHLYFYWYRQILGQKVEFLVSFYNNEISEKSEIFDDQFSVERPDGSNFTLKIRSTKLEDSAMYFCASRGTGGDTGELFFGEGSRLTVL.

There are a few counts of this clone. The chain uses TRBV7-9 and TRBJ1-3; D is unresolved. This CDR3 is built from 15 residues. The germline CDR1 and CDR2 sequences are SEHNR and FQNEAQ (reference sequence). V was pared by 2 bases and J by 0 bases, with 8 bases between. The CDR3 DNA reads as TGTGCCAGCAGCTTACAAGAGAGCTCTGGAAACACCATATATTTT. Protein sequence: CASSLQESSGNTIYF.

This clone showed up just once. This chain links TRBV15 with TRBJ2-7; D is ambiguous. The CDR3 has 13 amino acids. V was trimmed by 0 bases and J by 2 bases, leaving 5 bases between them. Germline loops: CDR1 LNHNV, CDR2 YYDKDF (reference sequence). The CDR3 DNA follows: TGTGCCACCAGCAGAGAGTCAGCCTACGAGCAGTACTTC. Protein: CATSRESAYEQYF.

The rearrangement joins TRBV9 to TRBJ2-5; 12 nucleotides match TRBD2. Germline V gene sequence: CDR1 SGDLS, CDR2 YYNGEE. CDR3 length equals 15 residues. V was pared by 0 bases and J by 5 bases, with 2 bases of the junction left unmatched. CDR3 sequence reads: CASSVGTSGGETQYF. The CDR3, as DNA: TGTGCCAGCAGCGTAGGTACTAGCGGGGGGGAGACCCAGTACTTC.

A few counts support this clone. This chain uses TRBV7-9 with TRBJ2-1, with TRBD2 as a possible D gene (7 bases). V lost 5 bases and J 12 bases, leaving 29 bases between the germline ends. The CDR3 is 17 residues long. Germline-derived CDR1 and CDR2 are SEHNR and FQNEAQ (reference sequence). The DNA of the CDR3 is TGTGCCAGCAGCGCAGGGGAGGGCAGGGGCCGTATTTCGTGGCAGTTCTTC. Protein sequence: CASSAGEGRGRISWQFF.

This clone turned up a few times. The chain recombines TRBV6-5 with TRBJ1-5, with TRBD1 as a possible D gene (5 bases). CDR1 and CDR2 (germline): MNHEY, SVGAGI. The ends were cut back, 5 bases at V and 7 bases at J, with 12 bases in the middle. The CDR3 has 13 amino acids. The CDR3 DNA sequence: TGTGCCAGCAGTGAAAGCCGGGGCCAGCCCCAGCATTTT. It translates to CASSESRGQPQHF.

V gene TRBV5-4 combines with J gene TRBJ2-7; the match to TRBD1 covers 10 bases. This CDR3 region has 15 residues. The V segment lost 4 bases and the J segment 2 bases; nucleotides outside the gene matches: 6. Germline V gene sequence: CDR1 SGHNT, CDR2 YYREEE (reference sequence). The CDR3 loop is CASSQGQGSTYEQYF. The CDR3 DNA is TGTGCCAGCAGCCAGGGACAGGGGTCCACCTACGAGCAGTACTTC. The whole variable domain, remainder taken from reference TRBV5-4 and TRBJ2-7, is ETGVTQSPTHLIKTRGQQVTLRCSSQSGHNTVSWYQQALGQGPQFIFQYYREEENGRGNFPPRFSGLQFPNYSSELNVNALELDDSALYLCASSQGQGSTYEQYFGPGTRLTVT.

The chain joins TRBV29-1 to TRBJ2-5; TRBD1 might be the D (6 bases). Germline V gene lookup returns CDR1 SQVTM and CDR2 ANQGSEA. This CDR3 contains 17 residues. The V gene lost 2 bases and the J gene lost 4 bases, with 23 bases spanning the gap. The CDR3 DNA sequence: TGCAGCGTTGAACTTCAGGGGAAATCGCCGGCAAGAGAGACCCAGTACTTC. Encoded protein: CSVELQGKSPARETQYF.

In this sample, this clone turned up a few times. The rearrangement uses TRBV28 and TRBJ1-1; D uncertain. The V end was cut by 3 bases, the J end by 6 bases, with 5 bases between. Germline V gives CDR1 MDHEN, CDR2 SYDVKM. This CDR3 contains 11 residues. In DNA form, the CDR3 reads TGTGCCAGCAGTTTTTCGGCTGAAGCTTTCTTT. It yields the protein CASSFSAEAFF.

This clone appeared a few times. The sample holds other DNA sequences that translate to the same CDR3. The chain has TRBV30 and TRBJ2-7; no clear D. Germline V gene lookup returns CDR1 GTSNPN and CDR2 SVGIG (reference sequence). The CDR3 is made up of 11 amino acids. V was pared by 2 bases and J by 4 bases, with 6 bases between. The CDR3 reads CAWSRSYEQYF. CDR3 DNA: TGTGCCTGGAGTAGGTCGTACGAGCAGTACTTC.

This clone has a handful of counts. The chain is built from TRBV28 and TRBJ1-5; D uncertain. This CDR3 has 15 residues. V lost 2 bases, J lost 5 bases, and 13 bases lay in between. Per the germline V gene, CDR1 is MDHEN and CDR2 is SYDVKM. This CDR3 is CASSLSSAADQPQHF. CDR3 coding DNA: TGTGCCAGCAGTTTAAGTAGCGCGGCGGATCAGCCCCAGCATTTT.

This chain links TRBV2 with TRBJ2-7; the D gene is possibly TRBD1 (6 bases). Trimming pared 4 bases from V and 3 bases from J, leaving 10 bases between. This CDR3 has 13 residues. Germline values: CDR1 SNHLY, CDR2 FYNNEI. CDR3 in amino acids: CASSAQGIYEQYF. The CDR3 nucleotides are TGTGCCAGCAGTGCACAGGGAATCTACGAGCAGTACTTC.

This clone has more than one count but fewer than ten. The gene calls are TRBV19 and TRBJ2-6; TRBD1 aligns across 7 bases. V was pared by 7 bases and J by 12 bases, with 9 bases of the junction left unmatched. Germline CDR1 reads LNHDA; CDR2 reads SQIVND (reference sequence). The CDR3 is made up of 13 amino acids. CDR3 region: CASTSTGNSVLTF. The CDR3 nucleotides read TGTGCCAGTACCTCGACAGGGAACAGCGTCCTGACTTTC.

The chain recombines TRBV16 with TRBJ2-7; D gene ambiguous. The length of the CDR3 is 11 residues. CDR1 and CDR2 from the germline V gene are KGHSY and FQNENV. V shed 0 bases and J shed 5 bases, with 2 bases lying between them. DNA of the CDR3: TGTGCCAGCAGCCAATCTAACGAGCAGTACTTC. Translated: CASSQSNEQYF.

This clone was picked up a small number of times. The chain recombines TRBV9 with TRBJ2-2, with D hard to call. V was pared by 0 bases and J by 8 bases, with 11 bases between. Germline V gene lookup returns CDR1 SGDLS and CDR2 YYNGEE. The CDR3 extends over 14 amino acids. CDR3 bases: TGTGCCAGCAGCGTAGCAGAACACCCGGGGGAGCTGTTTTTT. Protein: CASSVAEHPGELFF.

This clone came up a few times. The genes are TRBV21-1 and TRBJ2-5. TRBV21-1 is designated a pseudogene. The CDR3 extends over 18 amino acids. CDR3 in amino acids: CASSKSSADGYFQETQYF. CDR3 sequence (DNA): TGTGCCAGCAGCAAATCCTCGGCGGACGGCTACTTCCAAGAGACCCAGTACTTC.

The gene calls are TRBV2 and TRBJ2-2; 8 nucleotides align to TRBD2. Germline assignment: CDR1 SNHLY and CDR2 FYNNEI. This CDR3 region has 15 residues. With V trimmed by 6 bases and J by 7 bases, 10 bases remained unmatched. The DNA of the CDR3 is TGTGCCAGCAGCCCTGAAGGCGGGAGGCACGGGGAGCTGTTTTTT. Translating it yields CASSPEGGRHGELFF.

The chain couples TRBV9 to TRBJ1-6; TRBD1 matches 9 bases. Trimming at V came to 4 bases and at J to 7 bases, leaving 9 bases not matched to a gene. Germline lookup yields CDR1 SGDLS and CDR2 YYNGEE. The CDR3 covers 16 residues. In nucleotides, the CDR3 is TGTGCCAGCAGCCCTAGAGGGACAGGGATAAATTCACCCCTCCACTTT. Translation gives CASSPRGTGINSPLHF.

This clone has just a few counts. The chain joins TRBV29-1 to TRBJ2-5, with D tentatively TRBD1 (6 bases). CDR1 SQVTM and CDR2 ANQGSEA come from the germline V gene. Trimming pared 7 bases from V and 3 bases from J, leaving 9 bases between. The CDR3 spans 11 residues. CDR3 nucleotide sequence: TGCAGCGCCGGACAGAAAGAGACCCAGTACTTC. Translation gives CSAGQKETQYF.

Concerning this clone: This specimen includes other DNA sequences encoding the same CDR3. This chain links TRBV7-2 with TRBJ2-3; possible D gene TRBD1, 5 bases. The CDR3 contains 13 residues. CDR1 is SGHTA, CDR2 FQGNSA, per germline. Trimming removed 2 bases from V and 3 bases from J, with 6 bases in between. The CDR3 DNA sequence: TGTGCCAGCAGCTTAAAGGGGACAGATACGCAGTATTTT. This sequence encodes CASSLKGTDTQYF.